The 5 T cell receptor beta chains below were found in one sample sequenced in a study of blood T cell repertoires in COVID-19. Measured with immunoSEQ multiplex PCR; TCRdb has only the in-frame clones, and not every one. This sample yields about 62,000 clones, of which roughly four fifths are seen a single time; 18% belongs to the top ten. Sequenced input: peripheral blood. These receptor sequences come from a man in his sixties with acute or convalescent COVID-19.

The chain uses TRBV20-1 and TRBJ2-7; 7 bases map to TRBD2. CDR3 length: 11 amino acids. V dropped 5 bases and J dropped 3; count of bases not matched to a gene: 1. Germline V gene sequence: CDR1 DFQATT, CDR2 SNEGSKA (reference sequence). The CDR3: CSAGDYYEQYF. CDR3 DNA sequence: TGCAGTGCTGGGGACTACTACGAGCAGTACTTC.

The rearrangement uses TRBV3-1 (or the pseudogene TRBV3-2) and TRBJ2-2; 12 bases fit TRBD2. After removal of 4 bases from V and 5 bases from J, the junction contained 5 bases not matched to a gene. The CDR3 runs to 16 residues. In germline, CDR1 is LGHDT, CDR2 YNNKEL (reference sequence). In nucleotides, the CDR3 is TGTGCCAGCAGCCGGACTAGCGGGACTTCAACCGGGGAGCTGTTTTTT. Translating gives CASSRTSGTSTGELFF.

The CDR3 spells CASSSPGTSGYNEQFF. Here the CDR3 DNA reads TGTGCCAGCAGTTCCCCGGGGACTAGCGGATACAATGAGCAGTTCTTC. The chain uses TRBV6-6 and TRBJ2-1; 11 nucleotides line up with TRBD2. Trimming cost V 4 bases and J 4 bases; bases outside gene matches: 6. CDR3 length: 16 residues. Germline V gene sequence: CDR1 MNHNY, CDR2 SVGAGI (reference sequence).

This clone was detected once. The chain joins TRBV19 to TRBJ2-3, with 7 bases lining up with TRBD2. The ends lost 1 base at V and 6 bases at J; junction bases unmatched: 16. This CDR3 contains 18 residues. Germline V gene data show CDR1 as LNHDA and CDR2 as SQIVND (reference sequence). CDR3 DNA sequence: TGTGCCAGTAGTATAGCCCTGACTAGCCAGGTTTCACAGGATACGCAGTATTTT. Translated, it gives CASSIALTSQVSQDTQYF.

This clone was observed once. This sequence joins TRBV7-9 and TRBJ1-4; 9 nucleotides match TRBD1. Germline-derived CDR1 and CDR2 are SEHNR and FQNEAQ (reference sequence). Losses at the gene ends were 1 base for V and 4 bases for J; bases not matched to a gene: 4. The CDR3 runs to 16 residues. The CDR3 nucleotides read TGTGCCAGCAGCTTAGTCCGGGACAGGGATAATGAAAAACTGTTTTTT. Amino acid sequence: CASSLVRDRDNEKLFF.